The TCR beta chain under discussion was sequenced for a study of long-term antiretroviral therapy in people with HIV. This CDR3 spans 15 amino acids. V was cut by 6 bases and J by 2 bases, with 16 bases left in between. Germline V gene data show CDR1 as SGHTA and CDR2 as FQGNSA. Study outcomes and limitations: Controls showed broader CDR3 length ranges than did the HIV repertoires. Blood dating 2004 to 2017 may reflect older ART regimens. Clones showing expansion before ART dominated the repertoire at all time points.

Researchers report immunoSEQ v3.0 was run at survey level. Researchers set sequencing to target roughly 35,000-50,000 T-cell genomes per sample. Profiling relied on immunoSEQ multiplex PCR, and the TCRdb table lists in-frame clones only, not all of them. Here the sample spans tens of thousands of clones, around 93% being singletons. Details on this clone: Its antigen remains unknown.

The TCR comes from a man aged 45-60 years with HIV. The source material was unsorted PBMCs, sampled 7.3 to 7.5 years after starting antiretroviral therapy. V and J are TRBV7-2 and TRBJ1-1; D is uncertain. The CDR3 sequence is CASSRGRTANTEAFF. The CDR3 bases are TGTGCCAGCAGTCGAGGAAGGACGGCAAACACTGAAGCTTTCTTT.